This T cell receptor (beta chain) was recorded in a study of immune evolution from preneoplasia to lung adenocarcinoma. Study details: HLA loss of heterozygosity: roughly 7.5% AIS, about 15% MIA, about 31% ADC, none AAH. Study-wide points: Normal lung had highest clonality; later lesions appeared denser, more diverse. Top clone frequencies peaked in normal lung, apparently declining through invasive adenocarcinoma.

In germline, CDR1 is SGHRS, CDR2 YFSETQ. CDR3 size: 16 residues. V dropped 2 bases and J dropped 0 bases, with 13 bases sitting between them. In this sample, this clone turned up a few times. Its matching antigen is unknown. Assay: immunoSEQ multiplex PCR; the TCRdb copy retains only in-frame clones and omits some. The sample consists of some 5,500 clones, about 80% of them appearing once. Each case's diagnosis was confirmed by two pathologists on H&E. V is TRBV5-1 and J is TRBJ2-3, with D tentatively TRBD2 (5 bases). The receptor's source is a person between 55 and 80 years old with lung adenocarcinoma. The sample comprised FFPE lung adenocarcinoma in situ tissue. Here the CDR3 DNA reads TGCGCCAGCAGCTTCAATATTCGGGGAAGCACAGATACGCAGTATTTT. Encoded protein: CASSFNIRGSTDTQYF.